Described below is a single T cell receptor beta chain sequence and its context. Per the germline V gene, CDR1 is LGHNA and CDR2 is YSLEER. This CDR3 is built from 20 residues. With 0 bases clipped from V and 5 bases from J, the junction kept 18 bases outside the gene matches. Only in-frame clones appear in the TCRdb table, and some are missing; sequencing was by immunoSEQ multiplex PCR. Of about 80,000 clones in the sample, 75% to 95% were seen once. This entry is derived from a study of technical replicates of blood from a handful of donors. The sequenced sample was T cells isolated from PBMCs. The receptor was derived from a human donor in good health. The J gene is TRBJ2-1, the V gene TRBV4-3; TRBD2 matches at 8 bases. The CDR3 DNA reads TGCGCCAGCAGCCAAGATGGGGGTAGCGGGGAAGATTTCCTCGACAATGAGCAGTTCTTC. Protein: CASSQDGGSGEDFLDNEQFF.